Below, 29 T cell receptor beta chains from the same sample are listed, as sequenced in a study of blood T cells in healthy people across ages. A second PCR of about 7 to 12 cycles used a sample-barcoded 5' primer and a J-beta primer mix. TCRdb recomputed calls from the 5' RACE reads with MiXCR, one row per CDR3 protein. The sample includes around 870,000 distinct CDR3 sequences, about 30% of them seen just once. The specimen was blood. These receptors were taken from a woman of 80 years or more in good health.

A word on this clonotype: This could be a read error, since a much larger clone is one nucleotide away. The chain joins TRBV9 to TRBJ2-1; 16 bases align to TRBD2. CDR3 length: 18 residues. CDR1 and CDR2 (germline): SGDLS, YYNGEE. The CDR3 DNA follows: TGTACCAGCAGCGGGGGACTAGCGGGGGGGCTATCCTACAATGAGCAGTTCTTC. This gives the protein CTSSGGLAGGLSYNEQFF.

This clonotype was seen more than once but under ten times. The chain has TRBV7-2 and TRBJ2-7; D could derive from TRBD1 or TRBD2 (5 bases each). This CDR3 region has 15 residues. V lost 5 bases, J lost 6 bases, and 20 bases lay in between. Germline CDR1 is SGHTA and CDR2 is FQGNSA. CDR3 nucleotide sequence: TGTGCCAGCAGCAAAATACGTCCGGGACCTCCCGAGCAGTACTTC. Protein product: CASSKIRPGPPEQYF.

This clonotype was seen at least ten times. The chain recombines TRBV29-1 with TRBJ2-1, with TRBD1 identical over 7 bases. V lost 6 bases to trimming and J lost 7 bases; unmatched junction nucleotides: 9. Germline CDR1 and CDR2: SQVTM and ANQGSEA. The CDR3 runs 13 residues. The DNA of the CDR3 is TGCAGCGTCAGACAGGGTTGGCAAAATGAGCAGTTCTTC. Translated: CSVRQGWQNEQFF.

Notes on this clonotype: A much bigger clone sits one base away, suggesting this may be a read error. The chain couples TRBV5-1 to TRBJ2-1, with D tentatively TRBD1 (6 bases). The CDR3 has 12 residues. Germline lookup yields CDR1 SGHRS and CDR2 YFSETQ. CDR3: CANSSQGWEQFF. As DNA, the CDR3 is TGCGCCAACAGCTCTCAGGGGTGGGAGCAGTTCTTC.

The chain has TRBV6-5 and TRBJ2-1; the match to TRBD2 covers 13 bases. CDR3 size: 19 residues. CDR1 and CDR2 from the germline V gene are MNHEY and SVGAGI. V lost 0 bases and J lost 1; bases outside the gene matches: 6. CDR3 sequence reads: CASSYSEGLAGISYNEQFF. Here the CDR3 DNA reads TGTGCCAGCAGTTACTCCGAGGGACTAGCGGGGATTTCCTACAATGAGCAGTTCTTC.

This clonotype appeared once. The rearrangement links TRBV5-5 to TRBJ2-5, with 9 bases matching TRBD2. The trim removed 4 bases at V and 3 bases at J, leaving 13 bases unmatched. Germline values: CDR1 SGHKS, CDR2 YYEKEE (reference sequence). CDR3 length equals 17 residues. The CDR3: CASSPRPASGVEETQYF. CDR3 sequence (DNA): TGTGCCAGCAGCCCAAGACCGGCTAGCGGGGTTGAAGAGACCCAGTACTTC.

This clonotype was picked up many times. This chain uses TRBV29-1 with TRBJ2-7; D remains ambiguous. The CDR3 runs 13 residues. Trimming removed 5 bases at V and 4 bases at J, with 15 bases between. Germline CDR1 and CDR2: SQVTM and ANQGSEA. Here the CDR3 DNA reads TGCAGCGTTCAACGACCGCCTCATTACGAGCAGTACTTC. Its protein product is CSVQRPPHYEQYF.

The rearrangement joins TRBV20-1 to TRBJ2-1; D not resolved. Germline-derived CDR1 and CDR2 are DFQATT and SNEGSKA (reference sequence). This CDR3 region has 13 residues. This chain's CDR3 is CSARRPTYNEQFF. In DNA form, the CDR3 reads TGCAGCGCCCGAAGACCAACCTACAATGAGCAGTTCTTC.

This clonotype has only a few counts. At one end the junction does not follow the germline gene, possibly because of a read error. The chain joins TRBV12-3 or TRBV12-4 to TRBJ2-2; TRBD2 agrees at 8 bases. The CDR3 totals 15 residues. DNA for the CDR3: TGTGCCAGCAGGACTAGCGCTAAAAACACCGGGGAGCGGTTTTTT. Translated: CASRTSAKNTGERFF.

Here the CDR3 reads CASSPGVAGGPDTQYF. In DNA, the CDR3 is TGTGCCAGCAGCCCAGGAGTAGCGGGGGGGCCAGATACGCAGTATTTT. V gene TRBV11-3 combines with J gene TRBJ2-3, with 11 bases identical to TRBD2. The length of the CDR3 is 16 residues. Germline lookup yields CDR1 SGHNT and CDR2 YENEEA. J gave up 4 bases and V 5 bases, and 8 bases lay outside the gene matches. The entire variable domain, with the rest obtained from reference TRBV11-3 and TRBJ2-3, is as follows: EAGVVQSPRYKIIEKKQPVAFWCNPISGHNTLYWYLQNLGQGPELLIRYENEEAVDDSQLPKDRFSAERLKGVDSTLKIQPAELGDSAVYLCASSPGVAGGPDTQYFGPGTRLTVL.

This clonotype was found many times. This chain connects TRBV4-3 to TRBJ2-5; D is possibly TRBD2 (7 bases). The V end was cut by 3 bases, the J end by 1 base, with 12 bases between. The CDR3 spans 15 residues. Germline loops: CDR1 LGHNA, CDR2 YSLEER. CDR3 in DNA: TGCGCCAGCAGCCAGGTGCGGGGGCCCCAAGAGACCCAGTACTTC. This sequence encodes CASSQVRGPQETQYF.

Concerning this clonotype itself: An end of the junction does not agree with germline; a read error may underlie this. The rearrangement uses TRBV9 and TRBJ2-7, with a tentative D call TRBD1 (5 bases). This CDR3 spans 14 amino acids. In germline, CDR1 is SGDLS, CDR2 YYNGEE. The CDR3 loop is CTSSVGQSSYEQYF. The CDR3 DNA sequence: TGTACCAGCAGCGTAGGACAATCCTCCTACGAGCAGTACTTC.

This clonotype was counted between two and nine times. The gene calls are TRBV11-2 and TRBJ1-1, with D uncertain. Germline loops: CDR1 SGHAT, CDR2 FQNNGV. The CDR3 extends over 14 amino acids. The V and J ends lost 5 bases and 1 base respectively, with 11 bases between them. As DNA, the CDR3 is TGTGCCAGCAGCCACATGGCTGCGAACACTGAAGCTTTCTTT. Its translation is CASSHMAANTEAFF.

At least ten counts were recorded for this clonotype. This chain connects TRBV28 to TRBJ2-7; tentatively, D is TRBD1 (6 bases). The CDR3 has 12 amino acids. CDR1 and CDR2 (germline): MDHEN, SYDVKM. The ends were cut back, 1 base at V and 12 bases at J, with 13 bases in the middle. CDR3 nucleotides: TGTGCCAGCAGTTTATTCCCCGACAGGCCGTACTTC. Amino acids: CASSLFPDRPYF.

The chain has TRBV2 and TRBJ2-1, with D unresolved. Trimming took 2 bases from V and 9 from J, leaving 8 bases between them. CDR3 length: 12 amino acids. The germline V gene encodes CDR1 SNHLY and CDR2 FYNNEI. Here the CDR3 reads CASSEPAIEQFF. In DNA, the CDR3 is TGTGCCAGCAGTGAACCGGCTATTGAGCAGTTCTTC.

V gene TRBV6-2 or TRBV6-3 combines with J gene TRBJ2-1; 12 bases align to TRBD2. There are 15 residues in the CDR3. V lost 7 bases and J lost 6; bases outside the gene matches: 7. The germline CDR1 and CDR2 sequences are MNHEY and SVGEGT. The CDR3 DNA reads TGTGCCAGCAACCCGGCTAGCGGGGGGGCCAATGAGCAGTTCTTC. It yields the protein CASNPASGGANEQFF.

At least ten counts were recorded for this clonotype. J is TRBJ2-2 and V is TRBV12-3 or TRBV12-4; D gene uncertain. V lost 6 bases to trimming and J lost 6 bases, with 8 bases between them. CDR3 length: 12 amino acids. CDR3 amino acids: CASRTTPGELFF. CDR3 coding DNA: TGTGCCAGCAGAACAACTCCCGGGGAGCTGTTTTTT.

The chain employs TRBV29-1 and TRBJ1-1; the D gene is possibly TRBD1 (6 bases). This CDR3 has 12 residues. Trimming stripped 5 bases from V and 3 bases from J, with 10 bases between. Germline V lookup: CDR1 SQVTM, CDR2 ANQGSEA. The CDR3 protein is CSVRRGHTEAFF. The CDR3 region has the DNA TGCAGCGTTCGCCGGGGGCACACTGAAGCTTTCTTT.

As for this clonotype: This may stem from a read error, because a much larger clone lies one nucleotide away. The chain employs TRBV18 and TRBJ1-2; D not certain. CDR3 length: 14 amino acids. The germline V gene encodes CDR1 KGHSH and CDR2 LQKENI. Here the CDR3 DNA reads TGTACCAGCTCACCAACCGGACCCAACTATGGCTACACCTTC. It encodes CTSSPTGPNYGYTF.

The chain joins TRBV9 to TRBJ2-1; D possibly corresponds to TRBD2 (5 bases). The CDR3 length is 16 residues. Germline V gives CDR1 SGDLS, CDR2 YYNGEE. Between the trimmed V and J ends, which lost 3 bases and 0 bases, there was a span of 13 bases. DNA of the CDR3: TGTGCCAGCAGCGAATGGGTAGGGAGCTCCTACAATGAGCAGTTCTTC. Translation gives CASSEWVGSSYNEQFF.

The chain joins TRBV7-4 to TRBJ1-4; 8 bases map to TRBD1. Trimming cost V 5 bases and J 5 bases; bases outside gene matches: 13. This CDR3 has 17 residues. Germline loops: CDR1 SGHVT, CDR2 SQSDAQ. CDR3 sequence reads: CASSVRDRWYGNEKLFF. CDR3 DNA sequence: TGTGCCAGCAGCGTCAGGGACAGGTGGTACGGAAATGAAAAACTGTTTTTT.

Only a few counts were recorded for this clonotype. The genes are TRBV4-2 and TRBJ2-2; D is unresolved. The germline V and J ends were trimmed by 4 bases and 5 bases, with 5 bases remaining between them. This CDR3 spans 12 amino acids. Germline V lookup: CDR1 LGHNA, CDR2 YNFKEQ. In nucleotides, the CDR3 is TGTGCCAGCAGCCGAGTAACCGGGGAGCTGTTTTTT. This translates into CASSRVTGELFF.

This clonotype was recorded many times. This chain links TRBV4-3 with TRBJ1-2; 8 nucleotides agree with TRBD1. After removal of 1 base from V and 5 bases from J, the junction contained 3 bases not matched to a gene. From germline, CDR1 is LGHNA and CDR2 YSLEER. CDR3 size: 14 residues. In DNA form, the CDR3 reads TGCGCCAGCAGCCAAGCTGGACAGGGTTATGGCTACACCTTC. Its translation: CASSQAGQGYGYTF.

Many counts were recorded for this clonotype. This chain joins TRBV3-1 and TRBJ1-1, with a weak D call TRBD1 (6 bases). The V end lost 0 bases, the J end lost 10 bases, and 12 bases lay between the germline ends. This CDR3 contains 13 residues. Germline V gene lookup returns CDR1 LGHDT and CDR2 YNNKEL (reference sequence). Written as DNA, the CDR3 is TGTGCCAGCAGCCAAGAGTGGGGCAGGGGAGCTTTCTTT. It yields the protein CASSQEWGRGAFF.

This clonotype was seen only once. This chain joins TRBV27 and TRBJ2-1; 9 nucleotides line up with TRBD2. The junction had 4 bases not matched to a gene; V was cut back by 2 bases and J by 5 bases. The CDR3 has 15 residues. The germline V gene encodes CDR1 MNHEY and CDR2 SMNVEV (reference sequence). This CDR3 reads CASSLLAGLDNEQFF. DNA for the CDR3: TGTGCCAGCAGTTTACTAGCGGGACTTGACAATGAGCAGTTCTTC.

J is TRBJ1-4 and V is TRBV7-9; tentatively, D is TRBD1 (6 bases). The CDR3 is 15 residues long. Germline loops: CDR1 SEHNR, CDR2 FQNEAQ (reference sequence). Trimming pared 4 bases from V and 6 bases from J, leaving 15 bases between. CDR3 coding DNA: TGTGCCAGCAGCTCCATCAGGGGAGTCGATGAAAAACTGTTTTTT. Translating it yields CASSSIRGVDEKLFF.

This clonotype occurred a few times. This may be a read error, as it is one base from a much larger clone. The V call is TRBV6-1, the J call TRBJ2-1; D gene uncertain. The V gene lost 8 bases and the J gene lost 13 bases, with 15 bases spanning the gap. Germline V gene sequence: CDR1 MNHNS, CDR2 SASEGT. The CDR3 runs 11 residues. The CDR3 region is CASPYGETQFF. The CDR3 coding sequence is TGTGCCAGCCCCTACGGAGAGACCCAGTTCTTC.

This clonotype has at least ten counts. V and J are TRBV29-1 and TRBJ2-3, with D maybe TRBD1 (6 bases). The CDR3 is 14 amino acids. V lost 6 bases and J 0 bases, leaving 13 bases between the germline ends. The germline V gene encodes CDR1 SQVTM and CDR2 ANQGSEA. The CDR3 region has the DNA TGCAGCGTCCGGACAGACTTTAGCACAGATACGCAGTATTTT. It yields the protein CSVRTDFSTDTQYF.

This clonotype was seen ten or more times. V gene TRBV7-8 combines with J gene TRBJ2-7, with 9 bases matching TRBD1. J gave up 1 base and V 5 bases, and 9 bases lay outside the gene matches. The CDR3 is made up of 16 amino acids. Germline V lookup: CDR1 SGHVS, CDR2 FQNEAQ. The CDR3 coding sequence is TGTGCCAGCAGCGAAGAGACAGGGGGAGGGTCCTACGAGCAGTACTTC. This gives the protein CASSEETGGGSYEQYF.